The 19 T cell receptor beta chains presented below share a single source sample, sequenced in a study of cytomegalovirus exposure and HLA in healthy donors. The PCR made use of 60 Vbeta and 13 Jbeta primers. TCRdb keeps only in-frame clones here, not all; method: immunoSEQ multiplex PCR. The table records 200,000 or so clones, about 83% of them present only once. The source material was PBMCs. Source of these receptors: a woman younger than 45 in good health and CMV-seropositive.

This clone was counted once. V and J are TRBV18 and TRBJ2-5; 8 bases are shared with TRBD1. Near its end, the DNA agrees better with TRBJ2-7, so the J call may be wrong. Per germline, CDR1 KGHSH and CDR2 LQKENI. This CDR3 comprises 15 residues. The CDR3 nucleotides are TGTGCCAGCTCACCGGGAGGACAGGGTGTTTACGAGCAGTACTTC. As protein: CASSPGGQGVYEQYF.

This clone has only a few counts. The gene calls are TRBV5-1 and TRBJ1-6; D is unclear. The germline gives CDR1 SGHRS, CDR2 YFSETQ. V was clipped by 3 bases and J by 7 bases, with 8 bases between them. The CDR3 has 13 residues. The CDR3 DNA reads TGCGCCAGCAGCTCGGCGGGAAATTCACCCCTCCACTTT. Protein sequence: CASSSAGNSPLHF.

Written as DNA, the CDR3 is TGTGCCAGCAGCGAGGACAGGGGAAGAGGCTATGGCTACACCTTC. Translated: CASSEDRGRGYGYTF. The genes are TRBV7-9 and TRBJ1-2; TRBD1 aligns across 9 bases. There are 15 residues in the CDR3. V gave up 5 bases and J gave up 4 bases; unmatched junction bases: 8. The germline V gene has CDR1 SEHNR and CDR2 FQNEAQ (reference sequence).

The rearrangement links TRBV19 to TRBJ1-1, with a possible D match to TRBD1 (6 bases). CDR3 length: 18 amino acids. CDR1 and CDR2 (germline): LNHDA, SQIVND (reference sequence). Trimming pared 3 bases from V and 8 bases from J, leaving 28 bases between. CDR3 DNA sequence: TGTGCCAGTAGTATCTTTAAGGGAGGGGGGGCGACGAAGAGGGAAGCTTTCTTT. Translated: CASSIFKGGGATKREAFF.

The chain combines TRBV19 with TRBJ2-7; TRBD2 matches 7 bases. The trim removed 7 bases at V and 2 bases at J, leaving 5 bases unmatched. The CDR3 loop spans 13 amino acids. CDR1 and CDR2 (germline): LNHDA, SQIVND (reference sequence). This CDR3 reads CASKGSGAYEQYF. The CDR3 DNA is TGTGCCAGTAAAGGGAGCGGGGCCTACGAGCAGTACTTC.

The V call is TRBV6-5, the J call TRBJ1-2, with D perhaps matching TRBD1 (6 bases). The CDR3 has 13 amino acids. Trimming took 8 bases from V and 5 from J, leaving 15 bases between them. Germline assignment: CDR1 MNHEY and CDR2 SVGAGI. For the CDR3, the DNA is TGTGCCAGCGTTTCGGGGGGCTCTTATGGCTACACCTTC. Translation gives CASVSGGSYGYTF.

The chain carries TRBV2 and TRBJ1-2, with 8 bases fitting TRBD1. With V trimmed by 0 bases and J by 6 bases, 12 bases remained unmatched. The CDR3 is 17 amino acids. Germline assignment: CDR1 SNHLY and CDR2 FYNNEI. Here the CDR3 DNA reads TGTGCCAGCAGTGAAGCTTACGACAGGGGATTAAGAGATGGCTACACCTTC. It specifies CASSEAYDRGLRDGYTF. Drawing the rest from reference TRBV2 and TRBJ1-2, the complete variable domain is EPEVTQTPSHQVTQMGQEVILRCVPISNHLYFYWYRQILGQKVEFLVSFYNNEISEKSEIFDDQFSVERPDGSNFTLKIRSTKLEDSAMYFCASSEAYDRGLRDGYTFGSGTRLTVV.

The chain employs TRBV5-1 and TRBJ1-1; D gene unclear. The V gene's germline CDR1 is SGHRS and CDR2 YFSETQ. Trimming pared 0 bases from V and 7 bases from J, leaving 10 bases between. The CDR3 contains 13 residues. The CDR3 loop is CASSLAGDIEAFF. CDR3 nucleotide sequence: TGCGCCAGCAGCTTGGCAGGTGACATTGAAGCTTTCTTT.

The sample holds one count of this clone. The V and J genes are TRBV7-3 and TRBJ2-7, with D perhaps matching TRBD1 (7 bases). From germline, CDR1 is SGHTA and CDR2 FQGTGA. This CDR3 comprises 13 residues. V was shortened by 5 bases and J by 5 bases, with 13 bases between the two germline ends. This CDR3 reads CASSRRGDHEQYF. The DNA of the CDR3 is TGTGCCAGCAGCCGCAGGGGGGACCACGAGCAGTACTTC.

V and J are TRBV12-5 and TRBJ1-1, with D maybe TRBD1 (5 bases). This CDR3 comprises 13 residues. Germline V CDR1 and CDR2: LGHNT, FRNRAP. V dropped 9 bases and J dropped 2 bases, with 13 bases sitting between them. The chain's CDR3 is CARSQWTNTEAFF. Written as DNA, the CDR3 is TGTGCTAGATCCCAATGGACAAACACTGAAGCTTTCTTT.

As concerns this clone: The sample contains more than one DNA sequence encoding this CDR3. This chain joins TRBV28 and TRBJ1-5; TRBD1 matches 9 bases. The CDR3 sequence is 15 residues long. Germline trimming cut 5 bases from V and 4 bases from J; bases unmatched to any gene: 6. The germline V gene has CDR1 MDHEN and CDR2 SYDVKM. This CDR3 reads CASSPPGQGNQPQHF. DNA for the CDR3: TGTGCCAGCAGTCCTCCTGGACAGGGGAATCAGCCCCAGCATTTT.

The gene calls are TRBV5-1 and TRBJ1-1; D remains unclear. In germline, CDR1 is SGHRS, CDR2 YFSETQ. The CDR3 sequence is 14 residues long. V was clipped by 0 bases and J by 4 bases, with 10 bases between them. The CDR3 bases are TGCGCCAGCAGCTTGGACAGCCAATTCACTGAAGCTTTCTTT. Translated: CASSLDSQFTEAFF.

J is TRBJ2-7 and V is TRBV18; D ambiguous. Germline CDR1 KGHSH, CDR2 LQKENI. V was pared by 0 bases and J by 6 bases, with 12 bases between. The CDR3 runs to 14 residues. CDR3 protein: CASSPPIGGGEQYF. The CDR3 DNA is TGTGCCAGCTCACCACCGATCGGCGGCGGCGAGCAGTACTTC.

The chain couples TRBV29-1 to TRBJ1-1; no reliable D call. Germline CDR1 and CDR2: SQVTM and ANQGSEA. This CDR3 spans 12 amino acids. Trimming stripped 3 bases from V and 7 bases from J, with 12 bases between. The CDR3 DNA reads TGCAGCGTTGACCGGGGTTACGGTGAAGCTTTCTTT. Its protein product is CSVDRGYGEAFF.

The chain joins TRBV21-1 to TRBJ1-1; the DNA was not compared with TRBD1, the D call given in the table. TRBV21-1 is labeled a pseudogene. The CDR3 covers 15 residues. CDR3 amino acids: CASSSLGQVNTEAFF. The CDR3 DNA sequence: TGTGCCAGCAGTTCACTAGGACAGGTGAACACTGAAGCTTTCTTT.

The chain couples TRBV6-5 to TRBJ2-7, with 7 nucleotides matching TRBD1. With 6 bases clipped from V and 4 bases from J, the junction kept 6 bases outside the gene matches. The CDR3 spans 13 residues. CDR1 is MNHEY, CDR2 SVGAGI, per germline. The CDR3 DNA sequence: TGTGCCAGCAGGGAGACAGGGCTGTACGAGCAGTACTTC. This gives the protein CASRETGLYEQYF.

This clone appeared a single time. The rearrangement joins TRBV27 to TRBJ1-6; unclear D gene. The V and J ends lost 3 bases and 6 bases respectively, with 6 bases between them. Germline V gene data show CDR1 as MNHEY and CDR2 as SMNVEV (reference sequence). The CDR3 is made up of 13 amino acids. CDR3 amino acids: CASSFFSNSPLHF. The CDR3 nucleotides are TGTGCCAGCAGTTTCTTCTCTAATTCACCCCTCCACTTT.

CDR3 protein: CASSLWPQGINQPQHF. CDR3 nucleotides: TGCGCCAGCAGCTTGTGGCCACAGGGGATCAATCAGCCCCAGCATTTT. The rearrangement links TRBV5-1 to TRBJ1-5, with 7 nucleotides matching TRBD1. After removal of 1 base from V and 3 bases from J, the junction contained 7 bases not matched to a gene. The CDR3 extends over 16 amino acids. CDR1 is SGHRS, CDR2 YFSETQ, per germline.

The genes are TRBV7-8 and TRBJ2-7; perhaps TRBD1 as D (6 bases). This CDR3 has 13 residues. V was pared by 3 bases and J by 6 bases, with 12 bases between. CDR1 is SGHVS, CDR2 FQNEAQ, per germline. The CDR3 is CASSFGLRGEQYF. The CDR3 nucleotides read TGTGCCAGCAGCTTTGGGCTCAGGGGCGAGCAGTACTTC.